This entry concerns a single T cell receptor beta chain. Its antigen remains unknown. The CDR3 is 16 residues long. With V trimmed by 0 bases and J by 5 bases, 5 bases remained unmatched. Germline CDR1 and CDR2: SGHRS and YFSETQ. The data are from a study of tumor-infiltrating lymphocytes in localized non-small cell lung cancer. Overall study: The cohort mixed smokers and never-smokers, several histologies, and some post-neoadjuvant-chemotherapy samples.

Some clones are missing from TCRdb's copy, which holds only in-frame ones; the method was immunoSEQ multiplex PCR. This sample has about 18,000 clones; just under 80% occur once, and the top ten carry 4% to 5%. Study outcomes and limitations: IM1 and IM2 tumors showed no difference in T-cell fraction. Tumors had more T cell infiltration than uninvolved lung, per TCRbeta sequencing and CD3 counts. No link was found between tumor T-cell fraction and recurrence-free survival.

Input material: lung tumor tissue. The chain links TRBV5-1 to TRBJ2-5; 12 nucleotides agree with TRBD2. The sequence derives from a human donor with non-small cell lung cancer. The CDR3 protein is CASSLGLAGGQETQYF. Written as DNA, the CDR3 is TGCGCCAGCAGCTTGGGTCTAGCGGGGGGGCAGGAGACCCAGTACTTC.